This T cell receptor (beta chain) was documented in a study of T cell responses to AZD1222 COVID-19 vaccine. Germline V lookup: CDR1 SSHAT, CDR2 FNYEAQ (reference sequence). The length of the CDR3 is 18 residues. Second-dose recipients at about 4 or about 12 weeks were treated as one pooled group. With respect to this clone: No antigen is known for it. One end of the junction varies from germline; a read error may be responsible.

The protocol was immunoSEQ multiplex PCR, while the TCRdb copy is restricted to in-frame clones and leaves out a portion. The table has about 160,000 clones, under 95% seen once; the top ten hold 2.5% to 4%. General observations from the study: Spike was spanned by vaccine-associated CD4 TCRs, which were dominant at 160-218 and 743-854. Baseline seropositivity occurred in only a handful of AZD1222 recipients.

V gene TRBV7-7 combines with J gene TRBJ2-1; TRBD2 might be the D (6 bases). This clonotype was sampled from an adult who received the AZD1222 COVID-19 vaccine. Sequencing was performed on peripheral blood, taken 28 days after the second AZD1222 dose. The CDR3 DNA reads as TGTGCTAGCAGCTTAGAACTAGCAGGGCCCCCCTCCTACAATGAGCAGTTCTTC. It yields the protein CASSLELAGPPSYNEQFF.